This entry describes one T cell receptor beta chain. There is no known antigen for this receptor. Base qualities are not at hand, and no much larger clone is one base apart. This specimen's treatment or condition label, per the study, means: roughly ten-day PBMC culture with coronavirus spike peptide pools or control peptides (ViraFEST assay). The ViraFEST assay, used in the study, expanded antigen-specific T cells with peptide pools and then identified the expanded clonotypes through TCR sequencing. Positive SARS-CoV-2 PCR tests in the convalescent patients dated from March to December 2020, before Alpha, Beta and Delta variants emerged in the United States. Around 2 million PBMCs per well were cultured in IMDM with approximately 5% human AB serum and approximately 9.8 IU/ml IL-2, plus 10 ug/ml peptide pools. Half of the culture medium was replaced with fresh IL-2-containing medium on days 3 and 7. CD4+ T cells were isolated after about nine days of culture through negative selection using the EasySep CD4+ T cell isolation kit. Ficoll-Paque Plus gradient centrifugation was used to isolate PBMCs from whole blood, and the isolated PBMCs were then either used fresh or cryopreserved at -140C. In general, triplicate wells were set up for every culture condition.

The data originate from a study of vaccination and CD4 T cells after COVID-19 (dated by TCRdb to the early 2020s). About the investigation overall: SARS-CoV-2 positivity had been established in the convalescent patients by nasal swab PCR, and mild disease was recorded in roughly ten of these patients and severe disease in one. The spike-specific CD4+ TCR repertoire was compared before and after mRNA vaccination in approximately 9 COVID-19 convalescent patients and a few infection-naive healthy vaccine recipients. In the convalescent cohort there were six males and four females, among whom were two Hispanic individuals, seven Caucasians, two Asians and one multiracial person. For stimulating the cultures, overlapping spike peptide pools were used, derived from SARS-CoV-2 as well as from the common cold coronaviruses HCoV-NL63, HCoV-OC43 and HCoV-229E. Post-COVID blood samples from convalescent patients were collected a median of about 100 days after diagnosis, with a range of 35 to 161 days. Each participant got two doses of either the Pfizer-BioNTech BNT162b2 vaccine (n=8) or the Moderna mRNA-1273 vaccine (n=2). Post-vaccine blood samples were collected a median of around 2.5 months after the second vaccine dose, ranging from roughly 12 to 241 days. Control cultures received a CEFX viral epitope pool as the positive control, an HIV-1 Nef peptide pool as the negative control, or no peptide.

What the study reported, not specific to this receptor: Relatively few convalescent patients were included in the study, and early timepoints after natural infection were not analyzed. In convalescent patients, a median around 83% of post-vaccine SARS-CoV-2-reactive clones were detected only after vaccination, and vaccine-specific priming was suggested by this finding. An increase in the median number of SARS-CoV-2-reactive clonotypes from 20 to 25 after infection to a few dozen after vaccination was observed, but the change was not found to be significant. Of the vaccine-specific clones found in convalescent patients, nearly all (304 of 307) were mono-reactive for SARS-CoV-2 spike instead of being cross-reactive with common cold coronaviruses.

The V end loses 4 bases and the J end loses 8 bases, and a stretch of 26 bases separates them. The germline V gene (reference sequence) provides CDR1 SEHNR and CDR2 FQNEAQ. The CDR3 has 17 amino acids, counting the end cysteine and phenylalanine. Only the CDR3 region is kept as DNA, spanning 51 bases read in frame from base 1. Preparation of the library involved PCR. DNA from cultured CD4+ T cells was subjected to TCR sequencing with the Oncomine TCR Beta short-read assay at the Johns Hopkins FTIC core. Genomic DNA was extracted from the cultured CD4+ T cells with the QIAamp micro DNA kit. The Oncomine TCR Beta libraries from cultured CD4+ T cells were pooled using unique dual indexes and then sequenced on an Illumina iSeq 100. The study's own analysis went as follows. Non-productive sequences were removed, and CDR3s not starting with C, not ending with F or W, or shorter than 7 amino acids were discarded. The MANAFEST web application was used to identify antigen-specific clonotypes by comparing peptide-stimulated wells against reference wells and other culture wells. Positive clones required FDR below 0.05, an odds ratio above 5, and productive frequency above 0.1% in at least two of three replicate wells. A clonotype counted as cross-reactive if it showed significant expansion both in the SARS-CoV-2 spike wells and in at least one common cold coronavirus spike condition. CDR3 homology was assessed with Levenshtein distances (stringdist) and unrooted phylogenetic trees (ape) in R version 3.6.1. Using fastp at Q25 and MiXCR, TCRdb reprocessed the public reads and kept productive beta chains. Every CDR3 protein is listed once, alongside the most common genes and DNA of its rows. The V and J calls and clone size come from TCRdb's table, not from the authors' own analysis. In all, the sample holds 13,000 or so distinct CDR3 sequences, and just under 75% of those were seen once. The biggest ten clones account for roughly 30% of the sample.

The clonotype comes from a human donor who had recovered from COVID-19. The chain is assembled from TRBV7-9 and TRBJ1-1; the D gene lacks a confident call. The sequenced material came from CD4+ T cells from blood, cultured in vitro. The CDR3 amino acid sequence is: CASSSRRGGSVTSEAFF. The DNA is TGTGCCAGCAGCTCCCGCCGGGGAGGGTCGGTTACAAGCGAAGCTTTCTTT.